This TCR beta chain was identified in a study of shared clonotypes between healthy human individuals. The study's findings and limits: Naive CD4 clonotypes were shared across several donors at 5% to 6%. Generation probabilities were higher for clonotypes shared across all four sorted-subset donors than for unshared ones. Sampling covered nothing but blood. Tissue TCR repertoires likely differ from those found in blood.

V was trimmed by 6 bases and J by 1 base, leaving 15 bases between them. This CDR3 comprises 15 residues. Germline CDR1 MNHEY, CDR2 SMNVEV (reference sequence). Donors, healthy HIV-negative adults, lacked recent acute infections or vaccinations. Sequencing was performed with immunoSEQ multiplex PCR; in TCRdb, only in-frame clones are kept and a portion is missing. The sample holds 150,000 to 200,000 clones; roughly 91% are singletons and the top ten take 0.065% to 0.07%. About this clone: Its specificity is not known.

The source material was naive CD4+ T cells sorted from blood. Stated subset: CD45RA+ positively selected. The receptor's source is a woman aged 30 to 39 in good health. The chain joins TRBV27 to TRBJ1-1; a possible D gene is TRBD1 (5 bases). The CDR3 DNA follows: TGTGCCAGCAGGGGGGTACTGCGAAAGAACACTGAAGCTTTCTTT. The encoded protein is CASRGVLRKNTEAFF.